This T cell receptor beta chain derives from a study of blood T cell repertoires in COVID-19. For the study at large: Acute and convalescent COVID-19 samples came from the United States, Italy and Spain. In each case, the material was cDNA or gDNA derived from T cells, B-cell-depleted T cells, or PBMCs.

This clone was detected a few times. Per the study methods: For nucleated cells, counts were estimated from reference gene primer amplification. Sequencing was performed with immunoSEQ multiplex PCR; in TCRdb, only in-frame clones are kept and a portion is missing. Clone size and V and J calls were adopted from that table, with D and trimming inferred from the DNA. This sample has about 300,000 clones, with approximately 88% found just once. Seattle patient enrollment occurred during active infection, with longitudinal follow-up thereafter. Germline V gene sequence: CDR1 SNHLY, CDR2 FYNNEI. The CDR3 loop spans 15 amino acids. V lost 6 bases to trimming and J lost 0 bases; unmatched junction nucleotides: 7.

Source material: peripheral blood. V usage is TRBV2 and J usage is TRBJ2-7; 8 nucleotides match TRBD2. The TCR comes from a human donor with COVID-19, enrolled during active disease. The donor label of this sample is uncertain. CDR3 coding DNA: TGTGCCAGCAGAGCAGGGCGGGAGGCCTCCTACGAGCAGTACTTC. This codes for CASRAGREASYEQYF.